A selection of T cell receptor beta chains follows, all from one sample in a study of cytotoxic CD8 clonotypes in ibrutinib-treated CLL. The protocol was immunoSEQ multiplex PCR, while the TCRdb copy is restricted to in-frame clones and leaves out a portion. The sample records tens of thousands of clones, over 45% being singletons. The sample in question was PBMCs, obtained before ibrutinib treatment. Every receptor here comes from a human donor with chronic lymphocytic leukemia. CDR3s include the opening cysteine and the closing phenylalanine or tryptophan. Each record gives: V gene, J gene, D gene, clone size, CDR3 protein, CDR3 DNA. A D gene is named only where the DNA matches it firmly. Where a row states a size, it is once, few, many or the class of an expanded clone; other rows omit it.

TRBV29-1	TRBJ2-1	TRBD1	once	CSVGGRPQGVGNEQFF	TGCAGCGTTGGAGGCCGCCCACAGGGGGTTGGGAATGAGCAGTTCTTC
TRBV29-1	TRBJ2-3	TRBD1	-	CSVSRQGGGTDTQYF	TGCAGCGTTAGCCGACAGGGGGGAGGCACAGATACGCAGTATTTT
TRBV6-1	TRBJ1-2	-	few	CASRREGGTVWGYTF	TGTGCCAGCAGACGGGAGGGGGGAACCGTTTGGGGCTACACCTTC
TRBV7-6	TRBJ1-2	TRBD1	-	CASSLGQGNGYTF	TGTGCCAGCAGCTTGGGACAGGGGAATGGCTACACCTTC
TRBV25-1	TRBJ1-1	TRBD1	-	CASSDWTGGLNTEAFF	TGTGCCAGCAGTGACTGGACAGGAGGTCTGAACACTGAAGCTTTCTTT
TRBV10-3	TRBJ2-3	-	-	CAIRIAASTDTQYF	TGTGCCATCAGGATAGCGGCGAGCACAGATACGCAGTATTTT
TRBV5-4	TRBJ2-1	TRBD2	few	CASSPQAGALYNEQFF	TGTGCCAGCAGCCCCCAAGCGGGGGCCCTTTACAATGAGCAGTTCTTC
TRBV10-3	TRBJ2-7	-	-	CAISDLTLTGSSYEQYF	TGTGCCATCAGTGACCTTACTTTGACAGGAAGCTCCTACGAGCAGTACTTC
TRBV5-1	TRBJ2-1	-	few	CASRPGSVDNEQFF	TGCGCCAGCAGGCCGGGCTCTGTCGACAATGAGCAGTTCTTC
TRBV5-1	TRBJ1-4	-	-	CASSLHSATNEKLFF	TGCGCCAGCAGCTTGCACAGCGCAACTAATGAAAAACTGTTTTTT
TRBV7-3	TRBJ2-5	TRBD1	-	CASSLGTGGSYGTQYF	TGTGCCAGCAGCTTAGGAACAGGGGGCTCATACGGGACCCAGTACTTC
TRBV7-3	TRBJ1-5	TRBD1	-	CAIHRGWGQPQHF	TGTGCCATCCACAGGGGTTGGGGTCAGCCCCAGCATTTT
TRBV15	TRBJ2-7	-	-	CATSRDREKGYEQYF	TGTGCCACCAGCAGAGATAGGGAAAAGGGCTACGAGCAGTACTTC
TRBV30	TRBJ1-3	-	-	CAWRRLSSGNTIYF	TGTGCCTGGAGACGACTGAGCTCTGGAAACACCATATATTTT
TRBV6-1	TRBJ2-7	TRBD1	-	CASHKLTGGPYEQYF	TGTGCCAGCCATAAACTGACAGGGGGCCCCTACGAGCAGTACTTC
TRBV15	TRBJ2-1	TRBD2	few	CATSRSLAENEQFF	TGTGCCACCAGCAGATCCCTAGCGGAGAATGAGCAGTTCTTC
TRBV7-8	TRBJ1-5	-	-	CASSPISNQPQHF	TGTGCCAGCAGCCCCATAAGCAATCAGCCCCAGCATTTT
TRBV5-1	TRBJ1-1	-	few	CASSFMDMNTEAFF	TGCGCCAGCAGCTTTATGGACATGAACACTGAAGCTTTCTTT
TRBV9	TRBJ2-3	-	-	CAARPRDTQYF	TGTGCCGCAAGACCGAGGGATACGCAGTATTTT
TRBV7-3	TRBJ2-1	TRBD1	-	CASSGKGANEQFF	TGTGCCAGCAGCGGAAAGGGGGCGAATGAGCAGTTCTTC
TRBV7-3	TRBJ2-7	TRBD2	few	CASSLIGTSSYEQYF	TGTGCCAGCAGCCTAATAGGGACTAGCTCCTACGAGCAGTACTTC
TRBV2	TRBJ1-2	-	-	CASSTGLVWTF	TGTGCCAGCAGTACAGGGTTAGTTTGGACCTTC
TRBV19	TRBJ1-5	TRBD1	-	CASSSTPTGIQPQHF	TGTGCCAGTAGTTCCACCCCGACAGGGATCCAGCCCCAGCATTTT
TRBV2	TRBJ2-7	-	-	CASRGGTPEQYF	TGTGCCAGCAGAGGCGGGACCCCCGAGCAGTACTTC
TRBV5-1	TRBJ2-5	-	-	CASSLRFGETQYF	TGCGCCAGCAGCTTGCGGTTTGGGGAGACCCAGTACTTC
TRBV6-5	TRBJ1-2	TRBD1	-	CASSYSRTGYYGYTF	TGTGCCAGCAGTTACTCCCGGACAGGGTATTATGGCTACACCTTC
TRBV4-1	TRBJ1-3	-	-	CASSQGPGVGNTIYF	TGCGCCAGCAGCCAAGGGCCGGGGGTCGGAAACACCATATATTTT
TRBV28	TRBJ1-5	-	-	CASSAPASNQPQHF	TGTGCCAGCAGTGCCCCAGCCTCTAATCAGCCCCAGCATTTT
TRBV5-1	TRBJ2-6	-	-	CASSSAQAAVAGANVLTF	TGCGCCAGCAGCTCGGCACAGGCGGCAGTCGCTGGGGCCAACGTCCTGACTTTC
TRBV27	TRBJ2-3	-	once	CASSFGQGRADTQYF	TGTGCCAGCAGTTTCGGGCAGGGGCGGGCAGATACGCAGTATTTT
TRBV10-1	TRBJ2-2	-	-	CASTASVTGELFF	TGCGCCAGCACCGCCTCTGTCACCGGGGAGCTGTTTTTT
TRBV11-2	TRBJ1-5	-	-	CASSLERQVGNNQPQHF	TGTGCCAGCAGCTTAGAACGGCAAGTTGGGAACAATCAGCCCCAGCATTTT
TRBV5-6	TRBJ2-7	-	-	CASSFGASYEQYF	TGTGCCAGCAGCTTTGGGGCTAGCTACGAGCAGTACTTC
TRBV4-1	TRBJ1-2	-	few	CASSQGVESNYGYTF	TGCGCCAGCAGCCAGGGGGTCGAGTCTAACTATGGCTACACCTTC
TRBV7-9	TRBJ1-1	-	-	CASSLPGQPGGFF	TGTGCCAGCAGCTTACCCGGACAGCCGGGCGGTTTCTTT
TRBV23-1	TRBJ2-5	-	few	CASSQRSQYF	TGCGCCAGCAGTCAAAGGAGCCAGTACTTC
TRBV10-2	TRBJ1-2	TRBD1	few	CASSGDREYGYTF	TGCGCCAGCAGTGGCGACAGGGAGTATGGCTACACCTTC
TRBV2	TRBJ2-1	-	-	CASSASFFEQFF	TGTGCCAGCAGTGCGTCCTTTTTTGAGCAGTTCTTC
TRBV5-1	TRBJ2-7	TRBD1	-	CASSLGQGAWEQYF	TGCGCCAGCAGCTTAGGACAGGGGGCTTGGGAGCAGTACTTC
TRBV10-3	TRBJ2-2	TRBD2	-	CAIKTGGTNTGELFF	TGTGCCATCAAGACGGGGGGAACGAACACCGGGGAGCTGTTTTTT
TRBV19	TRBJ1-5	-	medium-sized	CASTTGTNSNQPQHF	TGTGCCAGTACCACCGGGACAAATAGCAATCAGCCCCAGCATTTT
TRBV6-5	TRBJ1-2	-	few	CASKRQAIYGYTF	TGTGCCAGTAAACGACAGGCTATATATGGCTACACCTTC
TRBV18	TRBJ2-6	TRBD1	-	CASRDSSGANVLTF	TGTGCCAGCCGGGACAGCTCTGGGGCCAACGTCCTGACTTTC
TRBV5-1	TRBJ2-7	-	few	CASSLESVEDEQYF	TGCGCCAGCAGCTTGGAATCGGTCGAGGACGAGCAGTACTTC
TRBV5-6	TRBJ2-3	-	-	CASSLWPETDTQYF	TGTGCCAGCAGCTTGTGGCCAGAAACAGATACGCAGTATTTT
TRBV4-1	TRBJ1-2	TRBD1	-	CASSQVHQQGAGYGYTF	TGCGCCAGCAGCCAAGTCCATCAACAGGGGGCGGGCTATGGCTACACCTTC
TRBV10-3	TRBJ2-2	-	many	CAITSAPPGELFF	TGTGCCATCACCTCAGCGCCCCCGGGGGAGCTGTTTTTT
TRBV5-6	TRBJ2-1	TRBD1	-	CASSGDRGLSNEQFF	TGTGCCAGCAGCGGAGACAGGGGGCTCTCCAATGAGCAGTTCTTC
TRBV7-2	TRBJ2-1	-	-	CASSLGRFSYNEQFF	TGTGCCAGCAGCTTAGGAAGGTTCTCCTACAATGAGCAGTTCTTC
TRBV5-1	TRBJ2-5	-	-	CASSLAQETQYF	TGCGCCAGCAGCTTAGCCCAAGAGACCCAGTACTTC
TRBV27	TRBJ2-3	-	-	CASSLERDTQYF	TGTGCCAGCAGTTTAGAGAGGGATACGCAGTATTTT
TRBV5-1	TRBJ1-1	TRBD1	-	CASSFTTGDGTEAFF	TGCGCCAGCAGCTTTACCACAGGGGACGGCACTGAAGCTTTCTTT
TRBV9	TRBJ2-1	-	few	CASSVEVASYNEQFF	TGTGCCAGCAGCGTAGAAGTAGCCTCCTACAATGAGCAGTTCTTC